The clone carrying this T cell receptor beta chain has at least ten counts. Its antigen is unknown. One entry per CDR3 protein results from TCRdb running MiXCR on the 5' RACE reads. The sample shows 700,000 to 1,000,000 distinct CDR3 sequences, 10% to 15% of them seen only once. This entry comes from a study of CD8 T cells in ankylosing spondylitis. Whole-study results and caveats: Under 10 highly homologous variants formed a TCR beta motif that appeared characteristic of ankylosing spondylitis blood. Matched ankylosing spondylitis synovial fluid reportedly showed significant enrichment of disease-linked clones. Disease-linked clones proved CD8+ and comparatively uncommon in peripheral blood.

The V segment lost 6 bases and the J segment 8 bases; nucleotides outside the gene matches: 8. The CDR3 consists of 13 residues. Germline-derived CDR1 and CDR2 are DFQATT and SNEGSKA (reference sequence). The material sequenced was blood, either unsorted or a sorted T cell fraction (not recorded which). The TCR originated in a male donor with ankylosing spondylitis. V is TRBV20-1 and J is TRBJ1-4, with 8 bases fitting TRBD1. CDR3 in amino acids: CSAEDRVPEKLFF. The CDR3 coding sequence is TGCAGTGCAGAGGACAGGGTACCAGAAAAACTGTTTTTT.